This TCR beta chain was retrieved from a study of regulatory T cells in long-lasting Graves disease. Trimming shortened V by 5 bases and J by 12 bases, and 19 bases separated the two germline ends. This CDR3 has 14 residues. The germline V gene encodes CDR1 LNHDA and CDR2 SQIVND (reference sequence). Construction of the TCR beta libraries employed iRepertoire HTBI primers in conjunction with Arm-PCR of CDR3 regions. MiXCR, run by TCRdb on the multiplex PCR reads, gives a single entry per CDR3 protein. The sample gives 400,000 or so distinct CDR3 sequences, 23% of which show up once; over 25% is in the top ten. Time point in this sample: persistent/refractory GD, antithyroid drugs over 5 years with positive TRAb. RNA extracted from PBMCs served as the sequencing template. About 10 milliliters of peripheral blood were taken and placed in EDTA tubes.

The genes are TRBV19 and TRBJ1-4; maybe TRBD1 (5 bases). Sample: peripheral blood mononuclear cells (PBMCs), taken when the disease was refractory, from a patient treated with antithyroid drugs. This TCR came from a female donor with Graves disease. CDR3 bases: TGTGCCAGTAGTGTCCGGGACGGAGGTTTTGAACTGTTTTTT. It is translated as CASSVRDGGFELFF.